This T cell receptor (beta chain) originates from a study of blood T cell repertoires in COVID-19. Repertoires were generated with immunoSEQ multiplex PCR, while TCRdb's copy carries only in-frame clones and drops some. The profile covers around 140,000 clones, with approximately 86% appearing a single time and 1.5% to 2% taken by the ten largest. This CDR3 is built from 16 residues. Trimming at V came to 6 bases and at J to 5 bases, leaving 10 bases not matched to a gene. CDR1 LNHDA and CDR2 SQIVND come from the germline V gene (reference sequence). This TCR was sampled from a man in his 70s with acute or convalescent COVID-19. V usage is TRBV19 and J usage is TRBJ2-2, with 9 bases matching TRBD1. Sequenced: peripheral blood. Here the CDR3 DNA reads TGTGCCAGTAGGGCTCGGGGGACAGGGCGTACCGGGGAGCTGTTTTTT. Translating gives CASRARGTGRTGELFF.